The sequence of this T cell receptor (beta chain) was determined in a study of T cells after posttransplantation cyclophosphamide. Per the germline V gene, CDR1 is SGHTA and CDR2 is FQGNSA. With 1 base removed from V and 6 bases from J, the gap between germline ends came to 10 bases. The CDR3 spans 13 residues. Clones were read by immunoSEQ multiplex PCR, and TCRdb kept only the in-frame ones, dropping some. The data contain 1,500 to 2,000 clones, approximately 67% of them singletons. Busulfan-fludarabine conditioning, marrow transplant, and cyclophosphamide on days +3 and +4 were administered. This clonotype was sampled from a male patient aged 30 to 40 who received an allogeneic stem cell transplant from a related donor, was CMV-positive, and had acute GVHD only. Part of the T cells may come from the graft donor. The material sequenced was CD8+ T cells sorted from PBMCs, taken after allogeneic stem cell transplant with posttransplant cyclophosphamide. This sequence joins TRBV7-2 and TRBJ2-7; D is possibly TRBD2 (6 bases). The CDR3 coding sequence is TGTGCCAGCAGCTTAGGGCAGGGAGGCGAGCAGTACTTC. It translates to CASSLGQGGEQYF.